This T cell receptor beta chain was retrieved from a study of blood T cells in healthy people across ages. Trimming removed 1 base from V and 9 bases from J, with 14 bases in between. Germline assignment: CDR1 SGHTA and CDR2 FQGNSA. The CDR3 runs 14 residues. PCR was performed a second time for about 7 to 11 cycles using a sample-barcoded 5' primer and a J-beta primer mix. One entry per CDR3 protein results from TCRdb running MiXCR on the 5' RACE reads. Of about 280,000 distinct CDR3 sequences detected, roughly 27% appear once; the ten largest clones hold approximately 28%. The sequencing sample was made of blood. The chain couples TRBV7-2 to TRBJ2-3; D unclear. The origin of this receptor is a woman in her sixties or seventies in good health. This CDR3 is CASSLDKGSRTQYF. In DNA, the CDR3 is TGTGCCAGCAGCTTAGATAAGGGCAGTAGGACGCAGTATTTT.